A selection of T cell receptor beta chains follows, all from one sample in a study of T-cell memory formation after mild COVID-19. TCRdb re-called the 5' RACE reads with MiXCR, one entry per CDR3 protein. The sample holds 250,000 to 350,000 distinct CDR3 sequences; 15% to 20% are singletons and the top ten take about 21%. The sequencing input was PBMCs or a T cell subset sorted from them (not recorded which). The receptors come from a man aged 18 to 35 who had mild COVID-19 (a few samples of this study predate the infection). Cell type and time point are not known. The CDR3 runs from the conserved cysteine through the conserved F or W. A D gene is named only where the DNA matches it firmly. For some rows the clone size is stated as once, few or many, or as a class when expanded; others skip it.

TRBJ2-1,TRBV11-1,TRBD2,few,TGTGCCAGCAGCTTAGGTGTCCGGACTAGCGGGGGGTCCTACAATGAGCAGTTCTTC,CASSLGVRTSGGSYNEQFF
TRBJ2-5,TRBV11-2,TRBD1,.,TGTGCCAGCAGCTCAAAGGGACAGGTTCAGGGGACCCAGTACTTC,CASSSKGQVQGTQYF
TRBJ1-1,TRBV7-2,TRBD1,.,TGTGCCAGCAGTCGACAGGGGGCAGTGAACACTGAAGCTTTCTTT,CASSRQGAVNTEAFF
TRBJ1-5,TRBV4-3,.,.,TGCGCCAGCAGCCAAGATAACAGTCAGCCCCAGCATTTT,CASSQDNSQPQHF
TRBJ2-1,TRBV9,TRBD2,few,TGTGCCAGCAGCGTAGGGTTAGCGGGGGCGGAAGAGTTCTTC,CASSVGLAGAEEFF
TRBJ2-7,TRBV12-3/TRBV12-4,.,.,TGTGCCAGCAGTTCAGGGTACTCCTACGAGCAGTACTTC,CASSSGYSYEQYF
TRBJ1-1,TRBV20-1,TRBD1,few,TGCAGTGCTCGCAGACAGGGGAACACTGAAGCTTTCTTT,CSARRQGNTEAFF
TRBJ1-1,TRBV3-2,.,few,TGTGCCAGCAGCCTCTGTGGGGGGGGTCCAAACACTGAAGCTTTCTTT,CASSLCGGGPNTEAFF
TRBJ1-1,TRBV7-9,.,few,TGTGCCAGCAGCCCGATAACATCCACTGAAGCTTTCTTT,CASSPITSTEAFF
TRBJ1-2,TRBV28,.,few,TGTGCCAGCAGTCCATCAGTTTCCTATGGCTACACCTTC,CASSPSVSYGYTF
TRBJ2-3,TRBV11-2,.,.,TGTGCCAGCAGCCCCGCCTTCCGCACAGATACGCAGTATTTT,CASSPAFRTDTQYF
TRBJ2-1,TRBV12-3/TRBV12-4,.,.,TGTGCCAGCAGCCCCGACTACTACAATGAGCAGTTCTTC,CASSPDYYNEQFF
TRBJ1-4,TRBV6-5,.,few,TGTGCCAGCAAACCAGACAGGTCAGGGGAAAAACTGTTTTTT,CASKPDRSGEKLFF
TRBJ1-2,TRBV30,.,.,TGTGCCTGGAGGAGTGTGGGGGGAGAGGGCTACACCTTC,CAWRSVGGEGYTF
TRBJ2-5,TRBV4-3,TRBD2,many,TGCGCCAGCAGCCAAGACTGGACAGCGGGGGGGCCAGAGACCCAGTACTTC,CASSQDWTAGGPETQYF
TRBJ2-5,TRBV28,.,few,TGTGCCAGCAGTACACCGCCCGGGACCGCGTACCAAGAGACCCAGTACTTC,CASSTPPGTAYQETQYF
TRBJ1-2,TRBV27,.,few,TGTGCCAGCAGTTTGTACGGGGGGCCTCGAGGCTACACCTTC,CASSLYGGPRGYTF
TRBJ2-6,TRBV7-9,.,few,TGTGCCAGCAGCTCGGAGCAGGGCTCTGGGGCCAACGTCCTGACTTTC,CASSSEQGSGANVLTF
TRBJ2-1,TRBV6-6,.,few,TGTGCCAGCAGTTACTCTCACGATCCTTCTTACAATGAGCAGTTCTTC,CASSYSHDPSYNEQFF
TRBJ2-2,TRBV29-1,TRBD2,.,TGCAGCGTTGAAGCATTTTGGACGGGGGGCACCGGGGAGCTGTTTTTT,CSVEAFWTGGTGELFF
TRBJ1-2,TRBV28,TRBD1,few,TGTGCCAGCACACCGGGACAGGCTTCTAACTATGGCTACACCTTC,CASTPGQASNYGYTF
TRBJ1-1,TRBV10-3,.,.,TGTGCCATCAGGGGGCAGATTGAAGCTTTCTTT,CAIRGQIEAFF
TRBJ2-3,TRBV4-3,.,.,TGCGCCAGCAGCCAAGATATAGCCGGTCCAGGTACGCAGTATTTT,CASSQDIAGPGTQYF
TRBJ2-1,TRBV4-1,TRBD2,.,TGCGCCAGCAGCCTCACTAGCGGGGGGGCCACTGAGCAGTTCTTC,CASSLTSGGATEQFF
TRBJ1-5,TRBV9,.,few,TGTGCCAGCAGCGCGGACCCGAGGCAGCCCCAGCATTTT,CASSADPRQPQHF